A selection of T cell receptor beta chains follows, all from one sample in a study of metastatic and nonmetastatic thyroid tumors. TCRdb re-called clones via MiXCR from the PCR reads. Seen here are about 3,100 clones, roughly 25% observed once, and the top ten hold around 15%. The sample taken for sequencing was tumor tissue. Receptors originate from a female donor with papillary thyroid cancer or a benign thyroid nodule (not recorded which). Some clones in this sample may be carry-over from other donors' samples. Each CDR3 is given with its conserved first and last residue. Each record gives: D gene, J gene, clone size, V gene, CDR3 DNA, CDR3 protein. D genes are given only for firm matches. For some rows the clone size is stated as once, few or many, or as a class when expanded; others skip it.

>TRBD1|TRBJ1-2|NA|TRBV6-1
TGTGCCAGCAGCCGTGGGACAGGCGGGGGGTACTATGGCTACACCTTC
CASSRGTGGGYYGYTF
>TRBD2|TRBJ2-7|few|TRBV28
TGTGCCAGCACCATTCACAGCGGGACCTACGAGCAGTACTTC
CASTIHSGTYEQYF
>NA|TRBJ1-1|many|TRBV18
TGTGCCAGCTCACCACCGGTAAAATCCACTGAAGCTTTCTTT
CASSPPVKSTEAFF
>NA|TRBJ1-5|NA|TRBV6-2/TRBV6-3
TGTGCCAGCCAAGAGGGGGGGGCCGGCGGGGTGTTTCAGCCCCAGCATTTT
CASQEGGAGGVFQPQHF
>NA|TRBJ1-1|large|TRBV2
TGTGCCAGCGTCTACAGCACTGAAGCTTTCTTT
CASVYSTEAFF
>TRBD1|TRBJ1-2|NA|TRBV14
TGTGCCAGCAGCCAAGTTCAGGGGGCAGACTATGGCTACACCTTC
CASSQVQGADYGYTF
>NA|TRBJ2-2|few|TRBV7-7
TGTGCTAGCAGCCTAAGTGCAGGGACTGCCGGGGAGCTGTTTTTT
CASSLSAGTAGELFF
>NA|TRBJ2-7|large|TRBV6-1
TGTGCCAGCAGAATAACTGGGGCCTACGAGCAGTACTTC
CASRITGAYEQYF
>TRBD2|TRBJ2-3|few|TRBV6-2/TRBV6-3
TGTGCCAGCAGTTATTTCCGGACTAGCGGGTTAACAGATACGCAGTATTTT
CASSYFRTSGLTDTQYF
>NA|TRBJ2-5|NA|TRBV6-2/TRBV6-3
TGTGCCAGCAGTTCCACGCCTAGCGTACAAGAGACCCAGTACTTC
CASSSTPSVQETQYF
>NA|TRBJ1-3|NA|TRBV7-2
TGTGCCAGCAGCTTAGGGGGTTTCTCTGGAAACACCATATATTTT
CASSLGGFSGNTIYF
>NA|TRBJ1-4|few|TRBV19
TGTGCCAGCGGGGGGGCCCATGAAAAACTGTTTTTT
CASGGAHEKLFF
>TRBD1|TRBJ1-4|medium-sized|TRBV7-2
TGTGCCAGCAGCTTCTCGGGACAGGGGGCGCGAACTAATGAAAAACTGTTTTTT
CASSFSGQGARTNEKLFF
>TRBD1|TRBJ1-5|NA|TRBV19
TGTGCCAGTAGGTCCGGGACAGTTTGGAATCAGCCCCAGCATTTT
CASRSGTVWNQPQHF
>NA|TRBJ2-7|few|TRBV27
TGTGCCAGCAGGTCCCGGGACTCTCCACTGAGTGTCTACGAGCAGTACTTC
CASRSRDSPLSVYEQYF
>NA|TRBJ2-4|medium-sized|TRBV28
TGTGCCAGCCTCTCCAGGAGCACGGCCAAAAACATTCAGTACTTC
CASLSRSTAKNIQYF